The 28 T cell receptor beta chains below were found in one sample sequenced in a study of cytomegalovirus exposure and HLA in healthy donors. The PCR used 60 Vbeta and 13 Jbeta primers. Sequencing used immunoSEQ multiplex PCR; TCRdb keeps in-frame clones, though not all of them. This sample's table has 31,000 or so clones. Source material: PBMCs. These receptors all come from a female donor in good health and CMV-seronegative.

This chain uses TRBV29-1 with TRBJ1-1, with 10 bases aligning to TRBD1. The CDR3 has 12 amino acids. Trimming took 6 bases from V and 6 from J; bases not matched to a gene: 4. The germline V gene encodes CDR1 SQVTM and CDR2 ANQGSEA. The CDR3 here is CSVGQGIPEAFF. Written as DNA, the CDR3 is TGCAGCGTGGGACAGGGGATTCCTGAAGCTTTCTTT.

The V and J genes are TRBV5-1 and TRBJ2-7; D gene unclear. This CDR3 comprises 12 residues. From germline, CDR1 is SGHRS and CDR2 YFSETQ. V dropped 2 bases and J dropped 3 bases, with 6 bases sitting between them. CDR3: CASSFSFYEQYF. The CDR3 nucleotides are TGCGCCAGCAGCTTTAGCTTCTACGAGCAGTACTTC.

The J gene is TRBJ1-6, the V gene TRBV19, with TRBD1 matching over 7 bases. The germline V gene has CDR1 LNHDA and CDR2 SQIVND (reference sequence). The J segment lost 6 bases and the V segment lost 1 base, leaving 6 bases of the junction unmatched. This CDR3 is built from 16 residues. CDR3 protein: CASSIGTGVGNSPLHF. CDR3 coding DNA: TGTGCCAGTAGTATAGGGACAGGCGTTGGTAATTCACCCCTCCACTTT.

The rearrangement links TRBV25-1 to TRBJ1-6; D uncertain. CDR3 length: 15 amino acids. Germline CDR1 is MGHDK and CDR2 is SYGVNS. Trimming shortened V by 0 bases and J by 7 bases, and 10 bases separated the two germline ends. CDR3 amino acids: CASSEYNGQNSPLHF. In DNA form, the CDR3 reads TGTGCCAGCAGTGAATACAATGGGCAGAATTCACCCCTCCACTTT.

This sequence joins TRBV5-6 and TRBJ2-1; tentative D call: TRBD1 (5 bases). The CDR3 loop spans 16 amino acids. The germline CDR1 and CDR2 sequences are SGHDT and YYEEEE. V lost 0 bases and J 8 bases, leaving 18 bases between the germline ends. The CDR3 DNA sequence: TGTGCCAGCAGCTTGGCTGGGGCAGGAGTTATCGATGAGCAGTTCTTC. The encoded protein is CASSLAGAGVIDEQFF.

The rearrangement links TRBV11-1 to TRBJ1-5; D gene ambiguous. The length of the CDR3 is 14 residues. V was clipped by 1 base and J by 7 bases, with 11 bases between them. Germline CDR1 SGHAT, CDR2 FQDESV (reference sequence). The CDR3 bases are TGTGCCAGCAGCTTAGACACGGGTGGGCAGCCCCAGCATTTT. Protein product: CASSLDTGGQPQHF.

This rearrangement joins TRBV2 to TRBJ1-4; D not certain. This CDR3 has 15 amino acids. V was trimmed by 2 bases and J by 5 bases, leaving 12 bases between them. Germline V lookup: CDR1 SNHLY, CDR2 FYNNEI. The CDR3 sequence: CASSEIRGRNEKLFF. CDR3 sequence (DNA): TGTGCCAGCAGTGAAATACGGGGAAGGAATGAAAAACTGTTTTTT.

This chain joins TRBV6-4 and TRBJ2-1; 8 nucleotides align to TRBD1. This CDR3 is 14 amino acids long. Trimming cost V 2 bases and J 8 bases; bases outside gene matches: 5. Germline-derived CDR1 and CDR2 are MRHNA and SNTAGT. CDR3 DNA: TGTGCCAGCAGTGACGGACAGGGAAAGGATGAGCAGTTCTTC. Its translation is CASSDGQGKDEQFF.

The rearrangement links TRBV5-1 to TRBJ2-5, with 9 nucleotides matching TRBD1. V shed 0 bases, J shed 1 base, and the junction held 4 bases outside the gene matches. The CDR3 extends over 16 amino acids. The germline V gene has CDR1 SGHRS and CDR2 YFSETQ. The CDR3, as DNA: TGCGCCAGCAGCTTGGACGGACAGGGGATCCAAGAGACCCAGTACTTC. It encodes CASSLDGQGIQETQYF.

The chain has TRBV9 and TRBJ2-1; 10 bases map to TRBD2. Losses at the gene ends were 0 bases for V and 7 bases for J; bases not matched to a gene: 7. The CDR3 totals 16 residues. Per the germline V gene, CDR1 is SGDLS and CDR2 is YYNGEE. In DNA form, the CDR3 reads TGTGCCAGCAGCGTAGGGCCAGCGGGGGGGCTTAATGAGCAGTTCTTC. This codes for CASSVGPAGGLNEQFF.

The chain combines TRBV15 with TRBJ2-3; tentative D call: TRBD1 (5 bases). Germline V gene sequence: CDR1 LNHNV, CDR2 YYDKDF (reference sequence). The V end was cut by 3 bases, the J end by 5 bases, with 9 bases between. The CDR3 runs to 13 residues. The CDR3 DNA reads TGTGCCACCAGCAGGGGGCCGAAAGATACGCAGTATTTT. Residues: CATSRGPKDTQYF. Based on the CDR3 plus reference TRBV15 and TRBJ2-3, the full variable domain is DAMVIQNPRYQVTQFGKPVTLSCSQTLNHNVMYWYQQKSSQAPKLLFHYYDKDFNNEADTPDNFQSRRPNTSFCFLDIRSPGLGDTAMYLCATSRGPKDTQYFGPGTRLTVL.

The chain links TRBV5-4 to TRBJ2-2; 8 nucleotides line up with TRBD1. Trimming cost V 4 bases and J 6 bases; bases outside gene matches: 5. This CDR3 contains 14 residues. The germline gives CDR1 SGHNT, CDR2 YYREEE (reference sequence). CDR3: CASSPDRAAGELFF. The CDR3 DNA follows: TGTGCCAGCAGCCCGGACAGGGCAGCCGGGGAGCTGTTTTTT.

The chain recombines TRBV4-1 with TRBJ2-3; 8 nucleotides agree with TRBD2. This CDR3 has 17 amino acids. V dropped 0 bases and J dropped 5; count of bases not matched to a gene: 10. CDR1 MGHRA and CDR2 YSYEKL come from the germline V gene. The CDR3 DNA sequence: TGCGCCAGCAGCCAAGATTTGGCGGGGGGCCGGGTAGATACGCAGTATTTT. Translating it yields CASSQDLAGGRVDTQYF.

The CDR3 coding sequence is TGCAGCGTGGGCACAGGGGAGGGCAATCAGCCCCAGCATTTT. It codes for CSVGTGEGNQPQHF. The chain carries TRBV29-1 and TRBJ1-5; 7 nucleotides match TRBD1. The V segment lost 6 bases and the J segment 2 bases; nucleotides outside the gene matches: 7. Germline V lookup: CDR1 SQVTM, CDR2 ANQGSEA. The CDR3 is 14 residues long.

The chain uses TRBV9 and TRBJ2-6; the D is unclear. V was clipped by 5 bases and J by 2 bases, with 14 bases between them. The germline gives CDR1 SGDLS, CDR2 YYNGEE. The CDR3 has 16 amino acids. CDR3 in amino acids: CASRGSQNPGANVLTF. The CDR3 coding sequence is TGTGCCAGCAGAGGTAGCCAGAACCCTGGGGCCAACGTCCTGACTTTC.

The chain joins TRBV7-9 to TRBJ1-2; no reliable D call. The CDR3 has 16 residues. Deletions cut 1 base from V and 2 bases from J, with 14 bases between. Germline loops: CDR1 SEHNR, CDR2 FQNEAQ (reference sequence). CDR3 residues: CASSLGSAKFNYGYTF. The CDR3 region has the DNA TGTGCCAGCAGCTTAGGGAGTGCCAAATTCAACTATGGCTACACCTTC.

J is TRBJ2-3 and V is TRBV7-9; no clear D. Per the germline V gene, CDR1 is SEHNR and CDR2 is FQNEAQ (reference sequence). This CDR3 contains 14 residues. V was cut by 3 bases and J by 3 bases, with 10 bases left in between. CDR3 amino acids: CASSFSTRTDTQYF. In DNA form, the CDR3 reads TGTGCCAGCAGCTTTTCTACGAGAACAGATACGCAGTATTTT.

The chain is built from TRBV5-6 and TRBJ2-5, with D possibly being TRBD2 (7 bases). CDR1 SGHDT and CDR2 YYEEEE come from the germline V gene. This CDR3 is 17 amino acids long. Trimming left V 0 bases short and J 2 bases short, with 17 bases between. The CDR3 DNA follows: TGTGCCAGCAGCTTGGGAGGGGGGGGGCTAGTTCAAGAGACCCAGTACTTC. The encoded protein is CASSLGGGGLVQETQYF.

This chain links TRBV20-1 with TRBJ2-7, with 11 bases matching TRBD2. Per the germline V gene, CDR1 is DFQATT and CDR2 is SNEGSKA (reference sequence). The CDR3 contains 11 residues. The junction had 3 bases not matched to a gene; V was cut back by 2 bases and J by 12 bases. In nucleotides, the CDR3 is TGCAGTGCTAGATGGGGACTAGCGGCGTACTTC. Amino acids: CSARWGLAAYF.

The chain uses TRBV7-8 and TRBJ1-6; the D is unclear. The CDR3 spans 13 residues. CDR1 and CDR2 (germline): SGHVS, FQNEAQ. Trimming stripped 6 bases from V and 6 bases from J, with 9 bases between. CDR3 sequence: CASSPVVNSPLHF. DNA for the CDR3: TGTGCCAGCAGTCCGGTTGTTAATTCACCCCTCCACTTT.

V and J are TRBV7-3 and TRBJ2-2; 8 nucleotides agree with TRBD2. The germline V gene has CDR1 SGHTA and CDR2 FQGTGA. This CDR3 is 15 amino acids long. After removal of 4 bases from V and 5 bases from J, the junction contained 6 bases not matched to a gene. Here the CDR3 DNA reads TGTGCCAGCAGCTACCCGTCGGGGGGGACCGGGGAGCTGTTTTTT. Translation: CASSYPSGGTGELFF.

Measured by frequency, this clone is medium-sized (0.01 to 0.1%). This rearrangement joins TRBV10-1 to TRBJ2-3, with TRBD2 matching 7 bases. V gave up 3 bases and J gave up 3 bases; unmatched junction bases: 6. Germline CDR1 WNHNN, CDR2 SYGVQD (reference sequence). The CDR3 runs to 15 residues. The CDR3 region is CASSDGSGETDTQYF. Written as DNA, the CDR3 is TGCGCCAGCAGTGATGGGAGCGGGGAGACAGATACGCAGTATTTT.

The genes are TRBV4-3 and TRBJ1-2; D gene ambiguous. V shed 0 bases and J shed 7 bases, with 9 bases lying between them. The CDR3 runs 13 residues. The V gene's germline CDR1 is LGHNA and CDR2 YSLEER. CDR3 in DNA: TGCGCCAGCAGCCAAGATGCCCGGTTTGGCTACACCTTC. It specifies CASSQDARFGYTF.

The V gene is TRBV11-3, the J gene TRBJ2-7, with D perhaps matching TRBD2 (6 bases). The CDR3 is 15 amino acids. The germline gives CDR1 SGHNT, CDR2 YENEEA. The germline V and J ends were trimmed by 3 bases and 0 bases, with 12 bases remaining between them. DNA for the CDR3: TGTGCCAGCAGCTTGAGGGTCGGGAGCTCCTACGAGCAGTACTTC. It translates to CASSLRVGSSYEQYF.

J is TRBJ2-2 and V is TRBV6-1; 10 bases align to TRBD1. The ends lost 7 bases at V and 6 bases at J; junction bases unmatched: 8. The CDR3 is made up of 15 amino acids. Per the germline V gene, CDR1 is MNHNS and CDR2 is SASEGT. The CDR3 loop is CASIAGTGVSGELFF. In DNA, the CDR3 is TGTGCCAGCATCGCCGGGACAGGGGTTTCCGGGGAGCTGTTTTTT.

The chain links TRBV11-3 to TRBJ2-7; the D gene is possibly TRBD1 (5 bases). The V end lost 2 bases, the J end lost 1 base, and 12 bases lay between the germline ends. The germline V gene encodes CDR1 SGHNT and CDR2 YENEEA. This CDR3 is built from 15 residues. The CDR3 coding sequence is TGTGCCAGCAGCTTACAGGGAAGTTCTTCCTACGAGCAGTACTTC. Protein: CASSLQGSSSYEQYF.

The chain combines TRBV11-3 with TRBJ2-7; 9 bases line up with TRBD1. J lost 1 base, V lost 1 base, and 5 bases had no gene match. This CDR3 spans 16 amino acids. Germline V CDR1 and CDR2: SGHNT, YENEEA. CDR3 sequence (DNA): TGTGCCAGCAGCTTAGTCCCACAGGGGGCTTCCTACGAGCAGTACTTC. Translated: CASSLVPQGASYEQYF.

The V call is TRBV5-5, the J call TRBJ1-1; D is undetermined. Trimming cost V 4 bases and J 0 bases, with 16 bases left between them. This CDR3 contains 16 residues. Germline V lookup: CDR1 SGHKS, CDR2 YYEKEE (reference sequence). CDR3 in amino acids: CASSPGLTPMNTEAFF. CDR3 nucleotide sequence: TGTGCCAGCAGCCCGGGGTTGACCCCGATGAACACTGAAGCTTTCTTT.